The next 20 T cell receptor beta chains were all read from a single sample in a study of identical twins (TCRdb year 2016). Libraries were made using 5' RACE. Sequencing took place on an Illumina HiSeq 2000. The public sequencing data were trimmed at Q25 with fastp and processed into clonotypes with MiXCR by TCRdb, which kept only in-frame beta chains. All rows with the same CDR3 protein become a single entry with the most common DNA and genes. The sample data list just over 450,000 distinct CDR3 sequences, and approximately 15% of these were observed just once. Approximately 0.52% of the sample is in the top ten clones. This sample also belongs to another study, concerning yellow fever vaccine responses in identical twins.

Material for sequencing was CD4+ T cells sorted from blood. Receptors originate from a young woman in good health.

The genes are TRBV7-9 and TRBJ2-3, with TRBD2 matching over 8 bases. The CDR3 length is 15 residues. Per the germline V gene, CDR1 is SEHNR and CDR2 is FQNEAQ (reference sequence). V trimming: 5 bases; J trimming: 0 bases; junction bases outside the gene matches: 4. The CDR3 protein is CASSRLAPSTDTQYF. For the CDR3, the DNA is TGTGCCAGCAGCCGACTAGCGCCCAGCACAGATACGCAGTATTTT.

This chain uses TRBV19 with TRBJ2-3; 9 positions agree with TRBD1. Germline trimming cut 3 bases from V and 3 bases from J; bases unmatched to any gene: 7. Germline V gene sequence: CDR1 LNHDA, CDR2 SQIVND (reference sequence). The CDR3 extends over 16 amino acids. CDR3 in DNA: TGTGCCAGTAGTATTCAAGGGACAGGGCGGACAGATACGCAGTATTTT. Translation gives CASSIQGTGRTDTQYF.

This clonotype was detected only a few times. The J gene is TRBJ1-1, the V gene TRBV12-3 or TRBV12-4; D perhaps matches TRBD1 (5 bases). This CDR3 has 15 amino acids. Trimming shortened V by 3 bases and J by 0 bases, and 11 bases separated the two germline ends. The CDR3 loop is CASSFLRQLNTEAFF. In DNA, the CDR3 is TGTGCCAGCAGTTTTCTTCGACAGTTGAACACTGAAGCTTTCTTT.

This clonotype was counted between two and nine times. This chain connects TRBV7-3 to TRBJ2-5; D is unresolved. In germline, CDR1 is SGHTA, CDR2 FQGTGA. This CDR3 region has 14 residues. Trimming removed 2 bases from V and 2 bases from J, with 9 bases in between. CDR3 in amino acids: CASSLGSEQETQYF. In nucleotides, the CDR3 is TGTGCCAGCAGCTTAGGGTCGGAGCAAGAGACCCAGTACTTC. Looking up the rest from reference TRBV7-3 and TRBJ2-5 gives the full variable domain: GAGVSQTPSNKVTEKGKYVELRCDPISGHTALYWYRQSLGQGPEFLIYFQGTGAADDSGLPNDRFFAVRPEGSVSTLKIQRTERGDSAVYLCASSLGSEQETQYFGPGTRLLVL.

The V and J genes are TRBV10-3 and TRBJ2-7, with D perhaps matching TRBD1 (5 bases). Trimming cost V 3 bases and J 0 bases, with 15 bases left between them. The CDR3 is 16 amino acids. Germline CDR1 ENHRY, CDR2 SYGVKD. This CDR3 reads CAISEGPRETSYEQYF. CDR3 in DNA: TGTGCCATCAGTGAAGGCCCCAGGGAAACCTCCTACGAGCAGTACTTC.

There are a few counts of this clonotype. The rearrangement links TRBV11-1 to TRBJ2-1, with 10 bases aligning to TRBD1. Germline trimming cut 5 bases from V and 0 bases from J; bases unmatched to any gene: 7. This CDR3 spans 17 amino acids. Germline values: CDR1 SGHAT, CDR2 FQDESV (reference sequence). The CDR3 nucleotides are TGTGCCAGCAGCACCACCGACAGGGGGCCCTCCTACAATGAGCAGTTCTTC. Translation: CASSTTDRGPSYNEQFF.

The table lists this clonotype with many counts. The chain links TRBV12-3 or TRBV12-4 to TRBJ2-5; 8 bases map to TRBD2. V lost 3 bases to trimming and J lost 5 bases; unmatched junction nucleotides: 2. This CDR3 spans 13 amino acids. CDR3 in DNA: TGTGCCAGCAGTTTTAGACTAGCGGAGACCCAGTACTTC. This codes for CASSFRLAETQYF.

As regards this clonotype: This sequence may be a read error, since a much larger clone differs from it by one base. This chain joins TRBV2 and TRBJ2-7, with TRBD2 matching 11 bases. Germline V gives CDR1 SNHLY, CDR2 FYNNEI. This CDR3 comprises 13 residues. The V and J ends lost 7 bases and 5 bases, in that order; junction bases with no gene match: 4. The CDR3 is CASTLTSGNEQYF. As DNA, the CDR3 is TGTGCCAGCACTTTGACTAGCGGGAACGAGCAGTACTTC.

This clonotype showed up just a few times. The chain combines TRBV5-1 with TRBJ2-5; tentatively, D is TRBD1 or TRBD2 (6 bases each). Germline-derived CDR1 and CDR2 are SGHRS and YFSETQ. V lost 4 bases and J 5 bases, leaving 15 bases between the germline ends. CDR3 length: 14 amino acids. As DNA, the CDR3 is TGCGCCAGCAGCCTGGAGGGGGGCAAGGAGACCCAGTACTTC. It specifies CASSLEGGKETQYF. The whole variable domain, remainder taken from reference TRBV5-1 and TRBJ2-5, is KAGVTQTPRYLIKTRGQQVTLSCSPISGHRSVSWYQQTPGQGLQFLFEYFSETQRNKGNFPGRFSGRQFSNSRSEMNVSTLELGDSALYLCASSLEGGKETQYFGPGTRLLVL.

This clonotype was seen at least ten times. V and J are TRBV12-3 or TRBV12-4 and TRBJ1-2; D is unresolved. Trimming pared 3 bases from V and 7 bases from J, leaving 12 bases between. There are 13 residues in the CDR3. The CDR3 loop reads CASSLDPGVGYTF. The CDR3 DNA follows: TGTGCCAGCAGTTTGGACCCCGGGGTTGGCTACACCTTC.

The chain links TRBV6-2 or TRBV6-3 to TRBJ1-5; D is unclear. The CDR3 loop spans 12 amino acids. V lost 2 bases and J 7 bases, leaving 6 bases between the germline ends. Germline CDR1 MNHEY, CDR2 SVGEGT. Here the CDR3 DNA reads TGTGCCAGCAGTTACGGGGTGCAGCCCCAGCATTTT. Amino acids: CASSYGVQPQHF.

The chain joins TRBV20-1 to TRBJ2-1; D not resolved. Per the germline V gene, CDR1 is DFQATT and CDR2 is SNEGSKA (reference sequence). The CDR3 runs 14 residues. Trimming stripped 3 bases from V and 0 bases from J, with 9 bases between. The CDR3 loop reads CSASETSSYNEQFF. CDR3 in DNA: TGCAGTGCTAGTGAGACGAGCTCCTACAATGAGCAGTTCTTC.

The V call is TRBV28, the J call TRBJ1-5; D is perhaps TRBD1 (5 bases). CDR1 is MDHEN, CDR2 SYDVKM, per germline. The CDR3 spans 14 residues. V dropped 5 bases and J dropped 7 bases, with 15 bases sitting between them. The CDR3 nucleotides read TGTGCCAGCAGTATAGGGACGGGGAGGCAGCCCCAGCATTTT. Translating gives CASSIGTGRQPQHF. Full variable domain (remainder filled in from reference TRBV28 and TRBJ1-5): DVKVTQSSRYLVKRTGEKVFLECVQDMDHENMFWYRQDPGLGLRLIYFSYDVKMKEKGDIPEGYSVSREKKERFSLILESASTNQTSMYLCASSIGTGRQPQHFGDGTRLSIL.

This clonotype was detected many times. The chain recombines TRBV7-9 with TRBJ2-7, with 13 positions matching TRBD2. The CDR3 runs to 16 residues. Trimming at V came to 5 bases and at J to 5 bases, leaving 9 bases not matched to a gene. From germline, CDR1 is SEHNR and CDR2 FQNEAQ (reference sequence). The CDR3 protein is CASSPPGLAGFNEQYF. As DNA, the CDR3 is TGTGCCAGCAGCCCCCCGGGACTAGCGGGGTTCAACGAGCAGTACTTC.

The CDR3 DNA reads as TGCAGTGCTAGTTTTATAGCGGGAGGGCCGGAGACCCAGTACTTC. This codes for CSASFIAGGPETQYF. The chain recombines TRBV20-1 with TRBJ2-5, with 11 bases that match TRBD2. CDR1 is DFQATT and CDR2 is SNEGSKA in the germline V gene (reference sequence). With V trimmed by 3 bases and J by 5 bases, 8 bases remained unmatched. This CDR3 region has 15 residues.

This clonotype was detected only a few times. The chain's CDR3 is CASSLGTGVTYEQYF. Here the CDR3 DNA reads TGCGCCAGCAGCTTAGGGACAGGGGTAACCTACGAGCAGTACTTC. This chain joins TRBV5-1 and TRBJ2-7, with 10 bases lining up with TRBD1. With V trimmed by 2 bases and J by 2 bases, 4 bases remained unmatched. Germline values: CDR1 SGHRS, CDR2 YFSETQ. The length of the CDR3 is 15 residues.

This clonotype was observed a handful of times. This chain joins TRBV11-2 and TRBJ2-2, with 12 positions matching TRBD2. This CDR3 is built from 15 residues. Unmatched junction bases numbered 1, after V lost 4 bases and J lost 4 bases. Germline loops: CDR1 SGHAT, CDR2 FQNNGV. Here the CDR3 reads CASSSGLAGTGELFF. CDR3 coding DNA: TGTGCCAGCAGCTCGGGACTAGCGGGCACCGGGGAGCTGTTTTTT.

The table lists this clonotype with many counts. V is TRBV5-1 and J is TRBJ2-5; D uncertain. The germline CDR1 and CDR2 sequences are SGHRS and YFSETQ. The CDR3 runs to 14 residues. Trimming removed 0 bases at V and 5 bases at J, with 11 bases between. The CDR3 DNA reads TGCGCCAGCAGCTTGGACCACCCCCAGGAGACCCAGTACTTC. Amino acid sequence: CASSLDHPQETQYF.

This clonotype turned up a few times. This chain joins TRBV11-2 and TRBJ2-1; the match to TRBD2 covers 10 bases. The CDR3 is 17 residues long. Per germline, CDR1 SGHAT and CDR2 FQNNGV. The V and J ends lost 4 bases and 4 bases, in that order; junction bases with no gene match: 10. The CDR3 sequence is CASSWGAASGGYNEQFF. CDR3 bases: TGTGCCAGCAGCTGGGGGGCGGCTAGCGGGGGATACAATGAGCAGTTCTTC.

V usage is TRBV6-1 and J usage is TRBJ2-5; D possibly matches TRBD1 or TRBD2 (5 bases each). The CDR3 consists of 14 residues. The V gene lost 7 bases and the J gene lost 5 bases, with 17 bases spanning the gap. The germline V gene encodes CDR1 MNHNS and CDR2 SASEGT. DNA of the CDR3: TGTGCCAGCACCCCGGTCGAGGGGCGCGAGACCCAGTACTTC. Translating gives CASTPVEGRETQYF.